This is a list of T cell receptor beta chains from one sample in a study of cytomegalovirus exposure and HLA in healthy donors. The method was immunoSEQ multiplex PCR; TCRdb's version includes in-frame clones alone and lacks a portion of them. Of 110,000 or so clones listed, around 77% are singletons. The sequencing input was PBMCs. The source of these receptors is a woman aged 25-40 years in good health and CMV-seropositive. Both conserved end residues are part of each CDR3. For some rows the clone size is stated as once, few or many, or as a class when expanded; others skip it.

>TRBJ1-1|.|TRBV7-9
CASSLPRGSGGNTEAFF
>TRBJ2-1|.|TRBV30
CAWSPTSDEQFF
>TRBJ2-5|.|TRBV9
CASSPETGVQETQYF
>TRBJ1-5|few|TRBV19
CASSIGLTVSNQPQHF
>TRBJ1-2|.|TRBV30
CAWSESGVGYTF
>TRBJ1-3|.|TRBV6-4
CASTHRETESSGNTIYF
>TRBJ2-5|.|TRBV5-4
CASSFLGGETQYF
>TRBJ1-1|.|TRBV10-3
CAISEQMTGTEAFF
>TRBJ2-7|.|TRBV28
CASSSAAAYEQYF
>TRBJ1-1|.|TRBV5-1
CASSQGDGYTEAFF
>TRBJ1-2|.|TRBV5-6
CASSLRWEDVGDYGYTF
>TRBJ2-2|.|TRBV7-2
CASSLARLLNTGELFF
>TRBJ1-2|.|TRBV19
CASSTGQTHYGYTF
>TRBJ1-5|.|TRBV5-1
CASSLVGAGNQPQHF